The 3 T cell receptor beta chains below were found in one sample sequenced in a study of blood T cell repertoires in COVID-19. Sequencing used immunoSEQ multiplex PCR; TCRdb keeps in-frame clones, though not all of them. The sample carries tens of thousands of clones, more than 65% recorded once. Sequencing was carried out using peripheral blood. These receptors came from a man in his 60s with acute or convalescent COVID-19.

This clone was seen more than once but under ten times. In nucleotides, the CDR3 is TGTGCCAGCGTCAGGGCTATATACGAGCAGTACGTC. Translating gives CASVRAIYEQYV. J is TRBJ2-7 and V is TRBV6-5, with D possibly being TRBD1 (5 bases). Trimming removed 8 bases from V and 4 bases from J, with 12 bases in between. The CDR3 has 12 amino acids. Germline CDR1 MNHEY, CDR2 SVGAGI.

The chain links TRBV3-1 (or the pseudogene TRBV3-2) to TRBJ1-4, with a possible D match to TRBD1 (5 bases). V lost 0 bases to trimming and J lost 8 bases, with 19 bases between them. This CDR3 comprises 17 residues. Germline-derived CDR1 and CDR2 are LGHDT and YNNKEL (reference sequence). CDR3 sequence reads: CASSQDRGRGTQEKLFF. The CDR3 DNA is TGTGCCAGCAGCCAAGATAGGGGACGGGGGACCCAAGAAAAACTGTTTTTT.

The chain has TRBV9 and TRBJ2-5, with 9 bases that match TRBD2. V shed 4 bases, J shed 2 bases, and the junction held 6 bases outside the gene matches. The CDR3 runs to 15 residues. Per the germline V gene, CDR1 is SGDLS and CDR2 is YYNGEE. CDR3 sequence: CASSRGSGSQETQYF. The DNA for the CDR3 is TGTGCCAGCAGCCGTGGTAGCGGGAGTCAAGAGACCCAGTACTTC.